The present T cell receptor (beta chain) was sequenced within a study of T cells after yellow fever vaccination. This clonotype was counted many times. Its specificity is unknown. Overall study findings and caveats: Overlap between CD4 and CD8 compartments was detected for a small share of clonotypes.

Trimming left V 2 bases short and J 3 bases short, with 10 bases between. CDR3 size: 14 residues. Each CDR3 protein gets one entry after TCRdb re-called the 5' RACE reads with MiXCR. The sample gives 250,000 to 400,000 distinct CDR3 sequences, approximately 4% of which show up once; approximately 23% is in the top ten. This clonotype was obtained from a man between 18 and 29 years old who received the YFV17D yellow fever vaccine. The V call is TRBV12-3 or TRBV12-4, the J call TRBJ1-1; D possibly corresponds to TRBD1 (5 bases). The sequencing here drew on PBMCs, taken 5 days after the yellow fever booster vaccination. The CDR3 DNA is TGTGCCAGCAGTTTATCGGTGGGGGACACTGAAGCTTTCTTT. The encoded protein is CASSLSVGDTEAFF.